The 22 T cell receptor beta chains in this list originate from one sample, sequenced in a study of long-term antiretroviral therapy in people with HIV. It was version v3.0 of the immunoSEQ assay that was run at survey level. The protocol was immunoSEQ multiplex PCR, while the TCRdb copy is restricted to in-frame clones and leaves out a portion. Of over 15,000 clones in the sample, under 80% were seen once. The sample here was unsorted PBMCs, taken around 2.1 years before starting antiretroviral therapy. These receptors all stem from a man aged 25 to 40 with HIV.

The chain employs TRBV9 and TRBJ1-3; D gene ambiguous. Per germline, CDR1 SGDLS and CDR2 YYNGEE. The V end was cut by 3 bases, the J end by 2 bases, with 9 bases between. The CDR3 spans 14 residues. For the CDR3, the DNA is TGTGCCAGCAGCGAGGTAGTAACTGGAAACACCATATATTTT. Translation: CASSEVVTGNTIYF.

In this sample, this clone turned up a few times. CDR3 sequence: CASSPPNTGELFF. Written as DNA, the CDR3 is TGTGCCAGCTCACCCCCGAACACCGGGGAGCTGTTTTTT. The chain is built from TRBV18 and TRBJ2-2; no definite D call. V lost 3 bases and J lost 0, with 2 bases in between. Germline V CDR1 and CDR2: KGHSH, LQKENI. The CDR3 is 13 amino acids.

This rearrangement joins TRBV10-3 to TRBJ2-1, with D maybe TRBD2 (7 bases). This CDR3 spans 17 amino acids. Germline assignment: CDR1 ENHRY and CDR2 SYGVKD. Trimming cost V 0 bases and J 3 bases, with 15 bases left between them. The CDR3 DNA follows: TGTGCCATCAGTGAGTCGTCGGGGGGCCCCCGCTACAATGAGCAGTTCTTC. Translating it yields CAISESSGGPRYNEQFF.

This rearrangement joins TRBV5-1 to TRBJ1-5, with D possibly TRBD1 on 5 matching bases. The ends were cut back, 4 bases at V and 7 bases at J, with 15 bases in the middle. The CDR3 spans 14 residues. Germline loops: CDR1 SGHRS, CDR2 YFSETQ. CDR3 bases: TGCGCCAGCAGCCCCCCTCCAGGGCAACAGCCCCAGCATTTT. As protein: CASSPPPGQQPQHF.

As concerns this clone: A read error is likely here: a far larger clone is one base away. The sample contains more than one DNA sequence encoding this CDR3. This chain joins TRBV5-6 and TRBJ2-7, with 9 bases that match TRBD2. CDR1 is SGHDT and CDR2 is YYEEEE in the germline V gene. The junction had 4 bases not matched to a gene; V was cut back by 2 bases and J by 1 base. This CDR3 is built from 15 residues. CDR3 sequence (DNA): TGTGCCAGCAGCTTTAGCGGGGGCCCATCCTACGAGCAGTACTTC. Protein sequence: CASSFSGGPSYEQYF.

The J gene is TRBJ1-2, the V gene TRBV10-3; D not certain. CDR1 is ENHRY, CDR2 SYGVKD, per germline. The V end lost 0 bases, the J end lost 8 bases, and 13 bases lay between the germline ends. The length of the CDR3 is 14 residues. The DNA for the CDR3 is TGTGCCATCAGTGAGTCGACCGGTTCGGGAGGCTACACCTTC. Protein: CAISESTGSGGYTF.

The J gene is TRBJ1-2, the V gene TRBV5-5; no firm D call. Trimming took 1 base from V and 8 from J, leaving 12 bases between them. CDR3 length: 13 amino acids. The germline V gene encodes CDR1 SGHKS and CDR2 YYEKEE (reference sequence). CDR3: CASSLSGVAGYTF. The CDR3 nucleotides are TGTGCCAGCAGCTTGTCAGGCGTTGCCGGCTACACCTTC. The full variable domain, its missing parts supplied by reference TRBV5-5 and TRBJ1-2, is DAGVTQSPTHLIKTRGQQVTLRCSPISGHKSVSWYQQVLGQGPQFIFQYYEKEERGRGNFPDRFSARQFPNYSSELNVNALLLGDSALYLCASSLSGVAGYTFGSGTRLTVV.

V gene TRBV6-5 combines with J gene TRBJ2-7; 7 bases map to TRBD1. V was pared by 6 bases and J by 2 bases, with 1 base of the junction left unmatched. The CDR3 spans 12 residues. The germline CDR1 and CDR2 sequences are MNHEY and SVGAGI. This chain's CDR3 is CASRTGTYEQYF. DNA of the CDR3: TGTGCCAGCAGGACAGGGACCTACGAGCAGTACTTC.

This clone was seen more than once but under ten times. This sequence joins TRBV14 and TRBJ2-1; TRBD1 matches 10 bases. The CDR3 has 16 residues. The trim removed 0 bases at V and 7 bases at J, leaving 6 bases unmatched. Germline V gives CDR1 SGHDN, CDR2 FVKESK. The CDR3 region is CASSQDRGTGDNEQFF. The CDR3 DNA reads TGTGCCAGCAGCCAAGATAGAGGGACAGGGGATAATGAGCAGTTCTTC.

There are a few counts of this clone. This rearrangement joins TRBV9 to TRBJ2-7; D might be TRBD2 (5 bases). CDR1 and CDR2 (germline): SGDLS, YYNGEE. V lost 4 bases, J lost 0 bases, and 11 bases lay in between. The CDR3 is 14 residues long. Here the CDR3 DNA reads TGTGCCAGCAGCCGAGAGGGAAGCTCCTACGAGCAGTACTTC. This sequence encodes CASSREGSSYEQYF.

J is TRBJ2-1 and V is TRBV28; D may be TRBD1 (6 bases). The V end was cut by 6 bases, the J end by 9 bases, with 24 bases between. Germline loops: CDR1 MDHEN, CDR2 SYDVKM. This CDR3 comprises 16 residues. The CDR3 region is CASRTPTGGVRGEQFF. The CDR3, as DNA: TGTGCCAGCAGGACCCCGACAGGTGGGGTTCGGGGTGAGCAGTTCTTC.

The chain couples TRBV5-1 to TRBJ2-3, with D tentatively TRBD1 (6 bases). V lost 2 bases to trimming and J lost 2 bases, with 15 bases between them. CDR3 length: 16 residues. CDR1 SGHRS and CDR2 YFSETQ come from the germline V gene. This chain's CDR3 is CASSLTGQGYTDTQYF. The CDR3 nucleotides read TGCGCCAGCAGCTTAACAGGCCAGGGGTACACAGATACGCAGTATTTT.

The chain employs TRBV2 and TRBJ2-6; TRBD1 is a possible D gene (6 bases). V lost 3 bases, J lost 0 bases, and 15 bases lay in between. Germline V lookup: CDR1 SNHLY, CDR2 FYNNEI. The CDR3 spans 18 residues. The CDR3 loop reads CASSEWGHQNSGANVLTF. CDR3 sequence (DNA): TGTGCCAGCAGTGAGTGGGGACACCAAAACTCTGGGGCCAACGTCCTGACTTTC.

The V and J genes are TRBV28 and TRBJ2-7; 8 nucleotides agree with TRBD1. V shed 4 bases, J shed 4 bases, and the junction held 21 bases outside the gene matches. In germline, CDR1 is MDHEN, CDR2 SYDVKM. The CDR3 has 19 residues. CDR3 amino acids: CASSSIAPQGAWRVYEQYF. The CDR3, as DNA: TGTGCCAGCAGTTCGATCGCGCCTCAGGGGGCGTGGAGAGTTTACGAGCAGTACTTC.

The CDR3 sequence: CASSALGTEAFF. The CDR3 DNA reads as TGTGCCAGCAGCGCCCTCGGCACTGAAGCTTTCTTT. V is TRBV5-6 and J is TRBJ1-1, with D unclear. In germline, CDR1 is SGHDT, CDR2 YYEEEE. The CDR3 totals 12 residues. Trimming stripped 4 bases from V and 4 bases from J, with 8 bases between.

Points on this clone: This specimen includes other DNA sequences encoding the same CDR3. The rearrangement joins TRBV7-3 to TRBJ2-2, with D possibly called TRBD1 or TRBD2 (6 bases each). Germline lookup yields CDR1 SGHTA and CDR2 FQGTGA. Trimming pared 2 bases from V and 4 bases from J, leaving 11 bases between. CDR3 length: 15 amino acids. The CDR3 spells CASSLGGPGTGELFF. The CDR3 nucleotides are TGTGCCAGCAGCTTAGGGGGGCCGGGCACCGGGGAGCTGTTTTTT.

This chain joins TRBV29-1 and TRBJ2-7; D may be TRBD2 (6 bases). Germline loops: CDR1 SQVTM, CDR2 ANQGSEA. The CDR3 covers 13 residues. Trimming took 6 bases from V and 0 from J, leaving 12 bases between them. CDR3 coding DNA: TGCAGCGTGCTGGACGGGAGCTCCTACGAGCAGTACTTC. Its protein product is CSVLDGSSYEQYF.

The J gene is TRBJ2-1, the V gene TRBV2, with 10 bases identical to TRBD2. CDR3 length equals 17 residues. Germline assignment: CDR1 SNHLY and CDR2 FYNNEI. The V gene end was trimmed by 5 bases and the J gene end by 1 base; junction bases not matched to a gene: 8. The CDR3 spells CASSLDSGGTSYNEQFF. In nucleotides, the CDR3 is TGTGCCAGCAGTTTAGATAGCGGGGGGACTTCCTACAATGAGCAGTTCTTC.

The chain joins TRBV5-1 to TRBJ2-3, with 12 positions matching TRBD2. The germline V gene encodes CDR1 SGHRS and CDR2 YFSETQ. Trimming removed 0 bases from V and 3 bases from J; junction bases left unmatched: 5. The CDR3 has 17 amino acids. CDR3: CASSLESSGGVTDTQYF. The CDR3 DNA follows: TGCGCCAGCAGCTTGGAGTCTAGCGGGGGGGTTACAGATACGCAGTATTTT. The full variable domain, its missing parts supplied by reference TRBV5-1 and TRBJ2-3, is KAGVTQTPRYLIKTRGQQVTLSCSPISGHRSVSWYQQTPGQGLQFLFEYFSETQRNKGNFPGRFSGRQFSNSRSEMNVSTLELGDSALYLCASSLESSGGVTDTQYFGPGTRLTVL.

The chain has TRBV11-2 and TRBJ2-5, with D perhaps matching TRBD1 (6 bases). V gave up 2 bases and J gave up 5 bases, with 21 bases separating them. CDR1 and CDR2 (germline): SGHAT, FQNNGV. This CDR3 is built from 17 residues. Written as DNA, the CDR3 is TGTGCCAGCAGCTTATGGTGGGGGACACAAGCCCTGGAGACCCAGTACTTC. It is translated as CASSLWWGTQALETQYF.

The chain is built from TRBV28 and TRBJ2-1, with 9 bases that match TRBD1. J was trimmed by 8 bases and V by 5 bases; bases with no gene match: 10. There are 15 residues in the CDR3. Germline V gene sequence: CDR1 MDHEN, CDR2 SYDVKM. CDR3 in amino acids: CASSPGGQGTDEQFF. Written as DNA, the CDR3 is TGTGCCAGCAGTCCAGGGGGACAGGGTACCGATGAGCAGTTCTTC. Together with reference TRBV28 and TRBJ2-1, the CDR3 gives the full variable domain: DVKVTQSSRYLVKRTGEKVFLECVQDMDHENMFWYRQDPGLGLRLIYFSYDVKMKEKGDIPEGYSVSREKKERFSLILESASTNQTSMYLCASSPGGQGTDEQFFGPGTRLTVL.

CDR3 region: CASSLGLAGEGAYNEQFF. CDR3 nucleotides: TGTGCCAGCAGCTTGGGACTAGCGGGAGAAGGGGCCTACAATGAGCAGTTCTTC. The chain combines TRBV7-3 with TRBJ2-1; 14 bases align to TRBD2. CDR1 SGHTA and CDR2 FQGTGA come from the germline V gene. J lost 2 bases, V lost 3 bases, and 6 bases had no gene match. The CDR3 loop spans 18 amino acids. Complete variable domain (other parts from reference TRBV7-3 and TRBJ2-1): GAGVSQTPSNKVTEKGKYVELRCDPISGHTALYWYRQSLGQGPEFLIYFQGTGAADDSGLPNDRFFAVRPEGSVSTLKIQRTERGDSAVYLCASSLGLAGEGAYNEQFFGPGTRLTVL.